The sequence of this T cell receptor (beta chain) was determined in a study of blood T cell repertoires in COVID-19. Overall study context: Samples representing acute and convalescent COVID-19 were sourced from the United States, Italy and Spain. PBMCs, B-cell-depleted T cells, or T cells provided the cDNA or gDNA that made up the material.

Clinical history reported by participants formed the basis on which cohorts were assigned. Clones were read by immunoSEQ multiplex PCR, and TCRdb kept only the in-frame ones, dropping some. In the table there are 150,000 to 200,000 clones, approximately 87% of which are singletons. The CDR3 runs 15 residues. The V end was cut by 3 bases, the J end by 4 bases, with 14 bases between. Germline V gene sequence: CDR1 SGHAT, CDR2 FQNNGV. The source of this sequence is a woman between 50 and 59 years old who had recovered from COVID-19. The V gene is TRBV11-2, the J gene TRBJ2-3; possible D gene TRBD1, 5 bases. Material for sequencing was PBMCs or T cells enriched from blood (not recorded which). The CDR3 DNA sequence: TGTGCCAGCAGCTTCACTAAGGGGAAGTCAGATACGCAGTATTTT. Encoded protein: CASSFTKGKSDTQYF.